This TCR beta chain derives from a study of blood T cell repertoires in COVID-19. Across the study: In each case, the material was cDNA or gDNA derived from T cells, B-cell-depleted T cells, or PBMCs.

Sequencing was performed with immunoSEQ multiplex PCR; in TCRdb, only in-frame clones are kept and a portion is missing. The sample lists about 130,000 clones; around 85% were seen once. The V gene's germline CDR1 is KGHDR and CDR2 SFDVKD. With 9 bases removed from V and 5 bases from J, the gap between germline ends came to 10 bases. The CDR3 runs 13 residues. J is TRBJ1-6 and V is TRBV24-1; D perhaps matches TRBD1 (6 bases). This TCR was recovered from a young man with COVID-19, enrolled during active disease. Specimen: peripheral blood. In DNA, the CDR3 is TGTGCCACCTCGACAGGAGATAATTCACCCCTCCACTTT. Protein sequence: CATSTGDNSPLHF.